One sample yielded the 24 T cell receptor beta chains listed below, sequenced in a study of blood T cell repertoires in COVID-19. Here immunoSEQ multiplex PCR was the method, and the copy in TCRdb shows in-frame clones only, minus some. The sample has around 300,000 clones, 83% seen once. Sequencing used peripheral blood. The receptors shown here come from a woman between 50 and 59 years old who had recovered from COVID-19.

CDR3 sequence (DNA): TGTGCCAGCAGCCGAACCAGGGGGAACAATCAGCCCCAGCATTTT. Residues: CASSRTRGNNQPQHF. The J gene is TRBJ1-5, the V gene TRBV4-2; TRBD1 matches 7 bases. V was clipped by 4 bases and J by 3 bases; unmatched bases: 6. Germline V gene sequence: CDR1 LGHNA, CDR2 YNFKEQ. This CDR3 spans 15 amino acids.

This sequence joins TRBV5-1 and TRBJ2-7; 10 bases agree with TRBD2. Trimming took 3 bases from V and 6 from J; bases not matched to a gene: 9. The germline CDR1 and CDR2 sequences are SGHRS and YFSETQ. The CDR3 contains 15 residues. CDR3 in amino acids: CASSSGLAGVREQYF. In nucleotides, the CDR3 is TGCGCCAGCAGCTCAGGGCTAGCGGGAGTGCGCGAGCAGTACTTC.

The J gene is TRBJ1-3, the V gene TRBV15, with 8 nucleotides matching TRBD1. CDR1 is LNHNV, CDR2 YYDKDF, per germline (reference sequence). Losses at the gene ends were 3 bases for V and 7 bases for J; bases not matched to a gene: 8. There are 15 residues in the CDR3. DNA of the CDR3: TGTGCCACCAGCAGCCAACCGACAGGGGAGAACACCATATATTTT. Amino acids: CATSSQPTGENTIYF.

The rearrangement uses TRBV5-6 and TRBJ2-7; the D gene is possibly TRBD2 (6 bases). Deletions cut 5 bases from V and 0 bases from J, with 15 bases between. The germline CDR1 and CDR2 sequences are SGHDT and YYEEEE. The CDR3 totals 15 residues. As DNA, the CDR3 is TGTGCCAGCAGGGAGGGTGGCGGAAGCTCCTACGAGCAGTACTTC. Its translation: CASREGGGSSYEQYF.

To note about this clone: Other DNA sequences from this sample encode an identical CDR3 as well. The rearrangement links TRBV18 to TRBJ1-1; weak D call: TRBD1 (5 bases). The V gene lost 4 bases and the J gene lost 5 bases, with 8 bases spanning the gap. Germline V gene lookup returns CDR1 KGHSH and CDR2 LQKENI. CDR3 length: 12 residues. The CDR3: CASSRGVTEAFF. CDR3 sequence (DNA): TGTGCCAGCTCACGGGGGGTTACTGAAGCTTTCTTT.

This chain connects TRBV9 to TRBJ2-2, with TRBD2 identical over 12 bases. This CDR3 is 16 amino acids long. The V gene end was trimmed by 4 bases and the J gene end by 8 bases; junction bases not matched to a gene: 9. Germline CDR1 reads SGDLS; CDR2 reads YYNGEE. CDR3 region: CASSTSETSGRGELFF. In nucleotides, the CDR3 is TGTGCCAGCAGCACCAGCGAGACTAGCGGGAGAGGGGAGCTGTTTTTT.

V gene TRBV28 combines with J gene TRBJ2-3; perhaps TRBD1 as D (5 bases). Germline V gene lookup returns CDR1 MDHEN and CDR2 SYDVKM. This CDR3 contains 16 residues. Trimming removed 2 bases at V and 2 bases at J, with 14 bases between. The CDR3 nucleotides are TGTGCCAGCAGTTTAGTACAGGTTGGGAACACAGATACGCAGTATTTT. Translation gives CASSLVQVGNTDTQYF.

This clone occurred once. The V gene is TRBV5-1, the J gene TRBJ2-5; 9 bases align to TRBD1. Losses at the gene ends were 4 bases for V and 2 bases for J; bases not matched to a gene: 6. The CDR3 runs to 15 residues. In germline, CDR1 is SGHRS, CDR2 YFSETQ. The CDR3 DNA sequence: TGCGCCAGCAGCCCCGGGACAGGGTGGCAAGAGACCCAGTACTTC. This sequence encodes CASSPGTGWQETQYF.

This chain connects TRBV27 to TRBJ1-1; D is undetermined. With 11 bases removed from V and 1 base from J, the gap between germline ends came to 32 bases. This CDR3 region has 19 residues. Germline CDR1 is MNHEY and CDR2 is SMNVEV (reference sequence). CDR3 amino acids: CAWPGRERRRALRNTEAFF. The CDR3, as DNA: TGTGCCTGGCCGGGAAGGGAGAGGAGAAGGGCGCTTCGGAACACTGAAGCTTTCTTT.

The gene calls are TRBV5-1 and TRBJ2-7, with TRBD2 matching over 13 bases. Germline CDR1 is SGHRS and CDR2 is YFSETQ. This CDR3 has 15 residues. Trimming at V came to 3 bases and at J to 3 bases, leaving 3 bases not matched to a gene. CDR3 sequence (DNA): TGCGCCAGCAGCTCCGGGACTAGCGGGATCTACGAGCAGTACTTC. Its protein product is CASSSGTSGIYEQYF.

The V gene is TRBV5-4, the J gene TRBJ1-1; the match to TRBD1 covers 7 bases. The CDR3 has 12 residues. CDR1 and CDR2 from the germline V gene are SGHNT and YYREEE (reference sequence). The V and J ends lost 2 bases and 8 bases, in that order; junction bases with no gene match: 3. This CDR3 is CASSFTGEEAFF. The CDR3 region has the DNA TGTGCCAGCAGCTTTACAGGGGAGGAAGCTTTCTTT.

The genes are TRBV5-1 and TRBJ2-5; 9 bases are a match to TRBD2. V shed 4 bases, J shed 5 bases, and the junction held 12 bases outside the gene matches. The germline CDR1 and CDR2 sequences are SGHRS and YFSETQ. This CDR3 contains 16 residues. CDR3 in DNA: TGCGCCAGCAGCCCTTCGGGACTAGCTGAGGGGGAGACCCAGTACTTC. Amino acids: CASSPSGLAEGETQYF.

The genes are TRBV27 and TRBJ2-7, with 12 positions matching TRBD1. Germline V gene data show CDR1 as MNHEY and CDR2 as SMNVEV (reference sequence). V shed 6 bases, J shed 7 bases, and the junction held 7 bases outside the gene matches. The CDR3 covers 14 residues. The CDR3 loop is CASSSGTGGGEQYF. The CDR3 DNA sequence: TGTGCCAGCAGCTCGGGGACAGGGGGCGGGGAGCAGTACTTC.

The chain uses TRBV6-2 or TRBV6-3 and TRBJ2-7; D remains unclear. Germline-derived CDR1 and CDR2 are MNHEY and SVGEGT. Trimming took 6 bases from V and 6 from J, leaving 15 bases between them. CDR3 length: 13 amino acids. The CDR3 loop is CASSHHLDREQYF. The CDR3, as DNA: TGTGCCAGCAGCCACCACTTAGATCGCGAGCAGTACTTC.

The V call is TRBV7-9, the J call TRBJ2-1; 8 bases fit TRBD2. This CDR3 has 12 residues. V gave up 8 bases and J gave up 6 bases; unmatched junction bases: 3. In germline, CDR1 is SEHNR, CDR2 FQNEAQ (reference sequence). CDR3 protein: CASVLAGNEQFF. The CDR3 DNA reads TGTGCCAGCGTTCTAGCGGGCAATGAGCAGTTCTTC.

The rearrangement uses TRBV11-2 and TRBJ2-3; 16 bases are shared with TRBD2. Germline assignment: CDR1 SGHAT and CDR2 FQNNGV. CDR3 length: 19 amino acids. Germline trimming cut 4 bases from V and 0 bases from J; bases unmatched to any gene: 7. The CDR3 loop reads CASSSSGTSGRGSTDTQYF. In DNA form, the CDR3 reads TGTGCCAGCAGCTCTTCCGGGACTAGCGGGAGGGGCAGCACAGATACGCAGTATTTT. The whole variable domain, remainder taken from reference TRBV11-2 and TRBJ2-3, is EAGVAQSPRYKIIEKRQSVAFWCNPISGHATLYWYQQILGQGPKLLIQFQNNGVVDDSQLPKDRFSAERLKGVDSTLKIQPAKLEDSAVYLCASSSSGTSGRGSTDTQYFGPGTRLTVL.

CDR3 sequence: CASSKGTGGGYTF. CDR3 DNA: TGTGCCAGCAGTAAGGGGACAGGGGGCGGCTACACCTTC. The chain employs TRBV6-5 and TRBJ1-2; 12 bases map to TRBD1. There are 13 residues in the CDR3. From germline, CDR1 is MNHEY and CDR2 SVGAGI. With V trimmed by 5 bases and J by 8 bases, 3 bases remained unmatched.

This clone was found once. This rearrangement joins TRBV6-2 or TRBV6-3 to TRBJ1-2; 8 bases align to TRBD1. The length of the CDR3 is 15 residues. The V and J ends lost 6 bases and 7 bases, in that order; junction bases with no gene match: 13. CDR1 is MNHEY, CDR2 SVGEGT, per germline. The CDR3 spells CASSHTRRGLGGYTF. The CDR3 DNA follows: TGTGCCAGCAGCCACACCCGCAGGGGGCTAGGTGGCTACACCTTC.

This chain links TRBV5-6 with TRBJ1-3; weak D call: TRBD1 (5 bases). CDR3 size: 16 residues. Germline CDR1 is SGHDT and CDR2 is YYEEEE. Trimming pared 1 base from V and 0 bases from J, leaving 11 bases between. As DNA, the CDR3 is TGTGCCAGCAGCTTGAGTCCGGGGGACTCTGGAAACACCATATATTTT. Its protein is CASSLSPGDSGNTIYF. The entire variable domain, with the rest obtained from reference TRBV5-6 and TRBJ1-3, is as follows: DAGVTQSPTHLIKTRGQQVTLRCSPKSGHDTVSWYQQALGQGPQFIFQYYEEEERQRGNFPDRFSGHQFPNYSSELNVNALLLGDSALYLCASSLSPGDSGNTIYFGEGSWLTVV.

The DNA of the CDR3 is TGTGCCAGCAGCTTAGGTCAGGGGATCCCCACTGAGCAGTTCTTC. The encoded protein is CASSLGQGIPTEQFF. The chain is built from TRBV7-2 and TRBJ2-1; tentative D call: TRBD1 (6 bases). Germline CDR1 is SGHTA and CDR2 is FQGNSA. The CDR3 contains 15 residues. V was trimmed by 1 base and J by 9 bases, leaving 16 bases between them.

This sequence joins TRBV23-1 and TRBJ1-1; 7 nucleotides agree with TRBD1. TRBV23-1 is an ORF; its function is uncertain. The CDR3 is 15 residues long. V lost 4 bases and J lost 0; bases outside the gene matches: 5. The CDR3, as DNA: TGCGCCAGCAGTCTTCCCGGGACAGTGAACACTGAAGCTTTCTTT. It encodes CASSLPGTVNTEAFF.

The chain carries TRBV19 and TRBJ2-1, with a weak D call TRBD1 (6 bases). The CDR3 length is 15 residues. CDR1 and CDR2 (germline): LNHDA, SQIVND (reference sequence). V lost 5 bases and J lost 6, with 17 bases in between. The CDR3 spells CASSLRGQNVNEQFF. In DNA form, the CDR3 reads TGTGCCAGTAGTCTGAGAGGACAGAATGTCAATGAGCAGTTCTTC.

CDR3 bases: TGTGCCAGCAGCCACAGGGTAGAAAGCACTGAAGCTTTCTTT. It translates to CASSHRVESTEAFF. The chain couples TRBV5-6 to TRBJ1-1; weak D call: TRBD1 (6 bases). Germline CDR1 SGHDT, CDR2 YYEEEE. V was pared by 4 bases and J by 4 bases, with 14 bases between. The CDR3 is 14 residues long.

The chain carries TRBV7-2 and TRBJ2-5; 9 positions agree with TRBD2. J was trimmed by 4 bases and V by 5 bases; bases with no gene match: 11. Germline loops: CDR1 SGHTA, CDR2 FQGNSA. This CDR3 has 16 amino acids. This chain's CDR3 is CASSPGGTSRRETQYF. The CDR3 DNA follows: TGTGCCAGCAGCCCCGGAGGGACTAGCCGTAGAGAGACCCAGTACTTC.